Listed here is a single TCR beta chain. Profiled with immunoSEQ multiplex PCR; TCRdb holds only in-frame clones, not every one. The sample records tens of thousands of clones, approximately 93% being singletons. The sample belongs to a study of cytomegalovirus exposure and HLA in healthy donors. CDR1 and CDR2 (germline): SGHTA, FQGNSA. Between the trimmed V and J ends, which lost 0 bases and 0 bases, there was a span of 9 bases. This CDR3 contains 17 residues. This TCR came from a woman aged 18-29 years in good health and CMV-seronegative. Sequencing was done on a sample of PBMCs. The chain carries TRBV7-2 and TRBJ2-6, with D uncertain. Here the CDR3 reads CASSLAHLVSGANVLTF. Here the CDR3 DNA reads TGTGCCAGCAGCTTAGCACACCTAGTCTCTGGGGCCAACGTCCTGACTTTC.